The rows below give T cell receptor beta chains drawn from one sample of a study of blood T cell repertoires in COVID-19. TCRdb's copy holds only in-frame clones and misses some; the assay was immunoSEQ multiplex PCR. This sample has 450,000 or so clones; 85% to 90% occur once, and the top ten carry about 1%. Source material: peripheral blood. These receptors all stem from a man younger than 35 with COVID-19, enrolled during active disease. Both conserved end residues are part of each CDR3. A D gene is named only where the DNA matches it firmly. Expanded clones are given a class, and other clones once, few, many or no size at all.

J gene: TRBJ1-2
D gene: NA
V gene: TRBV25-1
clone size: NA
CDR3 protein: CASSVDGQGGYTF
CDR3 DNA: TGTGCCAGCAGTGTGGACGGACAAGGTGGCTACACCTTC

J gene: TRBJ2-5
D gene: TRBD2
V gene: TRBV19
clone size: NA
CDR3 protein: CASSIKGTSGETQYF
CDR3 DNA: TGTGCCAGTAGTATAAAAGGGACTAGCGGTGAGACCCAGTACTTC

J gene: TRBJ2-3
D gene: TRBD2
V gene: TRBV27
clone size: NA
CDR3 protein: CATRRRGITDTQYF
CDR3 DNA: TGTGCCACCCGGAGGCGGGGGATAACAGATACGCAGTATTTT

J gene: TRBJ2-2
D gene: TRBD1
V gene: TRBV5-4
clone size: NA
CDR3 protein: CASSLQGQIGELFF
CDR3 DNA: TGTGCCAGCAGCTTGCAGGGACAGATCGGGGAGCTGTTTTTT

J gene: TRBJ2-1
D gene: TRBD1
V gene: TRBV5-1
clone size: NA
CDR3 protein: CASSLGRGTGGEEQFF
CDR3 DNA: TGCGCCAGCAGCTTGGGGCGGGGGACAGGGGGCGAAGAGCAGTTCTTC

J gene: TRBJ2-6
D gene: TRBD1
V gene: TRBV19
clone size: NA
CDR3 protein: CASTGQGSGANVLTF
CDR3 DNA: TGTGCCAGTACAGGACAGGGATCTGGGGCCAACGTCCTGACTTTC

J gene: TRBJ1-2
D gene: NA
V gene: TRBV5-1
clone size: NA
CDR3 protein: CASSSQGGYTF
CDR3 DNA: TGCGCCAGCAGCTCCCAGGGTGGCTACACCTTC

J gene: TRBJ2-1
D gene: TRBD2
V gene: TRBV2
clone size: NA
CDR3 protein: CASTLAGGNEQFF
CDR3 DNA: TGTGCCAGCACACTAGCGGGGGGAAATGAGCAGTTCTTC

J gene: TRBJ2-3
D gene: TRBD2
V gene: TRBV5-1
clone size: NA
CDR3 protein: CASSLTSGSADTQYF
CDR3 DNA: TGCGCCAGCAGCTTAACTAGCGGGAGCGCAGATACGCAGTATTTT

J gene: TRBJ2-7
D gene: TRBD1
V gene: TRBV2
clone size: NA
CDR3 protein: CASSEARTGGEQYF
CDR3 DNA: TGTGCCAGCAGTGAAGCCAGGACAGGAGGAGAGCAGTACTTC

J gene: TRBJ2-7
D gene: TRBD1
V gene: TRBV5-8
clone size: NA
CDR3 protein: CASSSSAGQGSYEQYF
CDR3 DNA: TGTGCCAGCAGCTCCTCGGCGGGACAGGGTTCCTACGAGCAGTACTTC

J gene: TRBJ2-1
D gene: NA
V gene: TRBV10-1
clone size: NA
CDR3 protein: CASSEMDGVEQFF
CDR3 DNA: TGCGCCAGCAGTGAGATGGACGGGGTCGAGCAGTTCTTC

J gene: TRBJ2-5
D gene: NA
V gene: TRBV12-3/TRBV12-4
clone size: NA
CDR3 protein: CASPSRDQETQYF
CDR3 DNA: TGTGCCAGCCCTTCGAGGGACCAAGAGACCCAGTACTTC

J gene: TRBJ2-2
D gene: NA
V gene: TRBV21-1
clone size: NA
CDR3 protein: CASSFRDTITGELFF
CDR3 DNA: TGTGCCAGCAGCTTCCGGGACACGATCACCGGGGAGCTGTTTTTT

J gene: TRBJ2-7
D gene: TRBD2
V gene: TRBV3-1/TRBV3-2
clone size: NA
CDR3 protein: CASSAHLGLAGGVEQYF
CDR3 DNA: TGTGCCAGCAGCGCCCACTTGGGACTAGCGGGAGGGGTCGAGCAGTACTTC

J gene: TRBJ2-4
D gene: NA
V gene: TRBV7-2
clone size: NA
CDR3 protein: CASSLINGGDIQYF
CDR3 DNA: TGTGCCAGCAGCTTAATAAATGGCGGGGACATTCAGTACTTC

J gene: TRBJ1-1
D gene: NA
V gene: TRBV5-1
clone size: NA
CDR3 protein: CASKELNTEAFF
CDR3 DNA: TGCGCCAGCAAAGAGTTGAACACTGAAGCTTTCTTT

J gene: TRBJ1-5
D gene: NA
V gene: TRBV6-6
clone size: NA
CDR3 protein: CATRDINQPQHF
CDR3 DNA: TGTGCCACCCGGGACATCAATCAGCCCCAGCATTTT

J gene: TRBJ2-1
D gene: TRBD1
V gene: TRBV9
clone size: NA
CDR3 protein: CASSVAGGLVNEQFF
CDR3 DNA: TGTGCCAGCAGCGTAGCAGGGGGCTTAGTTAATGAGCAGTTCTTC

J gene: TRBJ2-3
D gene: TRBD1
V gene: TRBV5-4
clone size: once
CDR3 protein: CASSPRTGTDTQYF
CDR3 DNA: TGTGCCAGCAGCCCGAGGACAGGGACAGATACGCAGTATTTT

J gene: TRBJ1-1
D gene: NA
V gene: TRBV10-1
clone size: NA
CDR3 protein: CASSDGREAFF
CDR3 DNA: TGCGCCAGCAGTGACGGCAGGGAAGCTTTCTTT

J gene: TRBJ2-2
D gene: NA
V gene: TRBV12-3/TRBV12-4
clone size: NA
CDR3 protein: CASSLQGSGELFF
CDR3 DNA: TGTGCCAGCAGTTTACAGGGATCCGGGGAGCTGTTTTTT

J gene: TRBJ1-6
D gene: NA
V gene: TRBV20-1
clone size: NA
CDR3 protein: CSASDGGTNSPLHF
CDR3 DNA: TGCAGTGCTAGTGACGGAGGGACGAATTCACCCCTCCACTTT

J gene: TRBJ2-7
D gene: TRBD2
V gene: TRBV15
clone size: NA
CDR3 protein: CATSNLGTSRYEQYF
CDR3 DNA: TGTGCCACCAGCAACCTAGGGACTAGTAGGTACGAGCAGTACTTC

J gene: TRBJ2-5
D gene: NA
V gene: TRBV9
clone size: NA
CDR3 protein: CASNRDTTQETQYF
CDR3 DNA: TGTGCCAGCAACCGGGACACGACCCAAGAGACCCAGTACTTC

J gene: TRBJ1-2
D gene: NA
V gene: TRBV30
clone size: once
CDR3 protein: CAWTAAINYGYTF
CDR3 DNA: TGTGCCTGGACGGCAGCGATTAACTATGGCTACACCTTC

J gene: TRBJ2-7
D gene: TRBD2
V gene: TRBV5-1
clone size: NA
CDR3 protein: CASTQGLAHYEQYF
CDR3 DNA: TGCGCCAGCACCCAGGGACTAGCGCATTACGAGCAGTACTTC

J gene: TRBJ1-6
D gene: NA
V gene: TRBV27
clone size: NA
CDR3 protein: CASSFGTGLYTLHF
CDR3 DNA: TGTGCCAGCAGTTTTGGGACGGGACTTTACACCCTCCACTTT

J gene: TRBJ2-5
D gene: NA
V gene: TRBV2
clone size: NA
CDR3 protein: CASSDSGQRQETQYF
CDR3 DNA: TGTGCCAGCAGTGACTCGGGACAACGCCAAGAGACCCAGTACTTC

J gene: TRBJ1-3
D gene: NA
V gene: TRBV6-5
clone size: NA
CDR3 protein: CASTEGRGNTIYF
CDR3 DNA: TGTGCCAGCACGGAGGGTCGGGGAAACACCATATATTTT

J gene: TRBJ1-1
D gene: TRBD1
V gene: TRBV5-4
clone size: once
CDR3 protein: CASSRGTDPMNSAFF
CDR3 DNA: TGTGCCAGCAGCCGAGGGACAGATCCTATGAACTCGGCTTTCTTT

J gene: TRBJ2-7
D gene: NA
V gene: TRBV7-3
clone size: NA
CDR3 protein: CASSPSTGTEQYF
CDR3 DNA: TGTGCCAGCAGCCCATCTACAGGTACCGAGCAGTACTTC

J gene: TRBJ1-1
D gene: NA
V gene: TRBV18
clone size: NA
CDR3 protein: CASSPSLTGNTEAFF
CDR3 DNA: TGTGCCAGCTCACCATCCCTAACAGGGAACACTGAAGCTTTCTTT

J gene: TRBJ2-7
D gene: NA
V gene: TRBV28
clone size: NA
CDR3 protein: CASSAGPYEQYF
CDR3 DNA: TGTGCCAGCAGTGCAGGGCCCTACGAGCAGTACTTC

J gene: TRBJ2-5
D gene: NA
V gene: TRBV6-4
clone size: NA
CDR3 protein: CASSEQPGETQYF
CDR3 DNA: TGTGCCAGCAGTGAGCAACCCGGGGAGACCCAGTACTTC

J gene: TRBJ2-3
D gene: TRBD2
V gene: TRBV11-3
clone size: NA
CDR3 protein: CASSLRGGDAGSQYF
CDR3 DNA: TGTGCCAGCAGCCTAAGGGGAGGGGACGCTGGATCGCAGTATTTT

J gene: TRBJ1-2
D gene: TRBD1
V gene: TRBV18
clone size: NA
CDR3 protein: CASSPLPGQGARGYTF
CDR3 DNA: TGTGCCAGCTCACCGTTACCGGGACAGGGGGCTCGTGGCTACACCTTC

J gene: TRBJ1-6
D gene: TRBD1
V gene: TRBV11-2
clone size: NA
CDR3 protein: CASSPRTGVNSPLHF
CDR3 DNA: TGTGCCAGCAGCCCCCGGACAGGGGTGAATTCACCCCTCCACTTT

J gene: TRBJ2-7
D gene: NA
V gene: TRBV6-5
clone size: NA
CDR3 protein: CASSLTTGTYEQYF
CDR3 DNA: TGTGCCAGCAGCCTAACGACAGGGACTTACGAGCAGTACTTC

J gene: TRBJ1-4
D gene: NA
V gene: TRBV14
clone size: NA
CDR3 protein: CASNRQANEKLFF
CDR3 DNA: TGTGCCAGCAACCGACAAGCTAATGAAAAACTGTTTTTT

J gene: TRBJ1-5
D gene: NA
V gene: TRBV10-2
clone size: NA
CDR3 protein: CASSDRQGNQPQHF
CDR3 DNA: TGCGCCAGCAGTGATCGACAGGGCAATCAGCCCCAGCATTTT

J gene: TRBJ2-1
D gene: TRBD1
V gene: TRBV3-1/TRBV3-2
clone size: once
CDR3 protein: CASRRTGTDYNEQFF
CDR3 DNA: TGTGCCAGCAGACGCACCGGGACAGATTACAATGAGCAGTTCTTC

J gene: TRBJ1-2
D gene: NA
V gene: TRBV10-3
clone size: NA
CDR3 protein: CAISELDGYGYTF
CDR3 DNA: TGTGCCATCAGTGAGCTAGACGGCTATGGCTACACCTTC

J gene: TRBJ1-1
D gene: NA
V gene: TRBV4-1
clone size: NA
CDR3 protein: CASSHNSRDTEAFF
CDR3 DNA: TGCGCCAGCAGCCATAATAGCAGGGACACTGAAGCTTTCTTT

J gene: TRBJ1-1
D gene: TRBD1
V gene: TRBV19
clone size: few
CDR3 protein: CASTRQGRGTEAFF
CDR3 DNA: TGTGCCAGTACACGACAGGGCCGAGGCACTGAAGCTTTCTTT

J gene: TRBJ2-3
D gene: TRBD2
V gene: TRBV7-9
clone size: NA
CDR3 protein: CASSRLSGLAGDTQYF
CDR3 DNA: TGTGCCAGCAGCCGACTTAGCGGACTAGCGGGAGATACGCAGTATTTT

J gene: TRBJ2-3
D gene: TRBD2
V gene: TRBV6-6
clone size: many
CDR3 protein: CASRAGDNTDTQYF
CDR3 DNA: TGTGCCAGCAGAGCGGGAGATAACACAGATACGCAGTATTTT

J gene: TRBJ1-5
D gene: TRBD1
V gene: TRBV12-3/TRBV12-4
clone size: NA
CDR3 protein: CASSLDRDQPQHF
CDR3 DNA: TGTGCCAGCAGTCTCGACAGGGATCAGCCCCAGCATTTT

J gene: TRBJ2-3
D gene: TRBD2
V gene: TRBV11-3
clone size: NA
CDR3 protein: CASSPLAGGQNTQYF
CDR3 DNA: TGTGCCAGCAGCCCCCTAGCGGGAGGGCAAAATACGCAGTATTTT

J gene: TRBJ2-7
D gene: TRBD2
V gene: TRBV4-1
clone size: once
CDR3 protein: CASSRKDWRGTSGILPFYEQYF
CDR3 DNA: TGCGCCAGCAGCCGTAAAGATTGGAGAGGGACTAGCGGGATCCTCCCTTTCTATGAGCAGTACTTC

J gene: TRBJ1-5
D gene: NA
V gene: TRBV19
clone size: NA
CDR3 protein: CASSIDLGQPQHF
CDR3 DNA: TGTGCCAGTAGTATAGATCTTGGCCAGCCCCAGCATTTT